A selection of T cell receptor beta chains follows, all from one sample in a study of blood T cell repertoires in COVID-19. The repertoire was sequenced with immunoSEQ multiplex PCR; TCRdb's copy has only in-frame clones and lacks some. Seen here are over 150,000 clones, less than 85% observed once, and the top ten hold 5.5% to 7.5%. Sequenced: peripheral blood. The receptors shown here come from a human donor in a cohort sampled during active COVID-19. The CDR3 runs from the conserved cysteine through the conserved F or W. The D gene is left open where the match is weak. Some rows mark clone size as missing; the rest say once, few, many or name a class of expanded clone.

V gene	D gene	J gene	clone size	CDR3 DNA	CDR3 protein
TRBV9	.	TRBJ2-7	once	TGTGCCAGCAGCGTCACAGTAGGGAGCTCCTACGAGCAGTACTTC	CASSVTVGSSYEQYF
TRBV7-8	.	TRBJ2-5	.	TGTGCCAGCAGCTTAGGAAGGGGAGGAGAGACCCAGTACTTC	CASSLGRGGETQYF
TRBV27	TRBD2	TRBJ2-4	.	TGTGCCAGCAGTCCCCGCGGTAGCGGGGGGATTTACAAAAACATTCAGTACTTC	CASSPRGSGGIYKNIQYF
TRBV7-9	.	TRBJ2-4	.	TGTGCCAGCTGCAGGGGAGGGATAACGGACATTCAGTACTTC	CASCRGGITDIQYF
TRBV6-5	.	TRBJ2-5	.	TGTGCCAGCAGTTGGGGCGATCTCCGGGAGACCCAGTACTTC	CASSWGDLRETQYF
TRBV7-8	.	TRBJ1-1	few	TGTGCCAGCAGCTCCGACAGGAGGAACACTGAAGCTTTCTTT	CASSSDRRNTEAFF
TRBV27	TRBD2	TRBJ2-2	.	TGTGCCAGCAGTTCCCAGCGGGGTCGGAGGGAGCTGTTTTTT	CASSSQRGRRELFF
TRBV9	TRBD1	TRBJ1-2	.	TGTGCCAGCAAACGGCTGGGGACAGGGCTTAACTATGGCTACACCTTC	CASKRLGTGLNYGYTF
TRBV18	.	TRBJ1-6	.	TGTGCCAGCTCACCACAACAGGTCGAGAATTCACCCCTCCACTTT	CASSPQQVENSPLHF
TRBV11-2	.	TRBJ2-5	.	TGTGCCAGCAGCTTAGAGAGGGCCCCACCGGAGACCCAGTACTTC	CASSLERAPPETQYF
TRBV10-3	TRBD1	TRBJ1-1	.	TGTGCCATCAGTACAGGGGGCGCGAGTACTGAAGCTTTCTTT	CAISTGGASTEAFF
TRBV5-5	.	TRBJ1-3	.	TGTGCCAGCAGCCTGGGCTGGGCCTTCTCAGGAAACACCATATATTTT	CASSLGWAFSGNTIYF
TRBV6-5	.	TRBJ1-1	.	TGTGCCAGCAGTTACGGGGAAGGAGGCCAAGCTTTCTTT	CASSYGEGGQAFF
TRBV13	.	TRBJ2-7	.	TGTGCCAGCAGCGGAAGCCTCAGGGGGGACTCCTACGAGCAGTACTTC	CASSGSLRGDSYEQYF
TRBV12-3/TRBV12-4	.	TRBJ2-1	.	TGTGCCAGCAGGGGGCCCCTCGGTGAGCAGTTCTTC	CASRGPLGEQFF
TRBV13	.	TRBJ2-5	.	TGTGCCAGCAGCTTAGGTAGAGGGAGCCAGTACTTC	CASSLGRGSQYF
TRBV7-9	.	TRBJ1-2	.	TGTGCCAGCAGCTTAGTCAGGCGGGCCGGGAACTATGGCTACACCTTC	CASSLVRRAGNYGYTF
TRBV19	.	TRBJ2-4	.	TGTGCCAGTAGTTCGACTAGCAGGGGTGTTCAGTACTTC	CASSSTSRGVQYF
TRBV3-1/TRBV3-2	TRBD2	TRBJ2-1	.	TGTGCCAGCAGCCAAGTAGCGGGGGCCCATGAGCAGTTCTTC	CASSQVAGAHEQFF
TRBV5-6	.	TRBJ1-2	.	TGTGCCAGCAGCCCCGGACAGTATGGCTACACCTTC	CASSPGQYGYTF
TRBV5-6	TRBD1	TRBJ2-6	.	TGTGCCAGCAGCGACACCCGGGACAGGGTTGCCTCTGGGGCCAACGTCCTGACTTTC	CASSDTRDRVASGANVLTF
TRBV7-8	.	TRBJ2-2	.	TGTGCCAGCAGCTTACCCGAGGACTACCTTAAATCCGGGGAGCTGTTTTTT	CASSLPEDYLKSGELFF
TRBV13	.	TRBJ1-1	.	TGTGCCAGCAGCTTAGGGGGGGCTACTGAAGCTTTCTTT	CASSLGGATEAFF
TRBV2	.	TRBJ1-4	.	TGTGCCAGCAGTGAAGACGCAGGGGAAAAACTGTTTTTT	CASSEDAGEKLFF
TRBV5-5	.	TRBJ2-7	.	TGTGCCAGCAGCTTGACTGTCTTTGAGCAGTACTTC	CASSLTVFEQYF
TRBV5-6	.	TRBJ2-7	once	TGTGCCAGCAGCTTGAGAGGAAAATACGAGCAGTACTTC	CASSLRGKYEQYF
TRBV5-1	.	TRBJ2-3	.	TGCGCCAGCAGCTTGGCCCTAGATACGCAGTATTTT	CASSLALDTQYF
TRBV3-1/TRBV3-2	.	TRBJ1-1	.	TGTGCCAGCAGCCAAGCCCATGAAGCTTTCTTT	CASSQAHEAFF
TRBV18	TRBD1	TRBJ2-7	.	TGTGCCAGCTCACCACCATCAGGACAGGGCCCCTACGAGCAGTACTTC	CASSPPSGQGPYEQYF